The rows below give T cell receptor beta chains drawn from one sample of a study of T-cell memory formation after mild COVID-19. Via MiXCR, TCRdb re-called the 5' RACE reads, giving one row per CDR3 protein. The sample carries a few hundred thousand distinct CDR3 sequences, approximately 27% recorded once. Sequencing was performed on PBMCs or a T cell subset sorted from them (not recorded which). These receptors originate from an adult woman who had mild COVID-19 (a few samples of this study predate the infection). Cell type and time point are not known. The CDR3 runs from the conserved cysteine through the conserved F or W. The D gene is left open where the match is weak. Some rows have no size entry. The others give once, few or many, or a class for an expanded clone.

V: TRBV5-1; D: TRBD2; size: NA; J: TRBJ2-1; DNA: TGCGCCAGCAGCTCCTTGACTAGCGGGAGGGTTATTGAGCAGTTCTTC; CDR3: CASSSLTSGRVIEQFF
V: TRBV13; D: NA; size: few; J: TRBJ2-1; DNA: TGTGCCAGCAGCCCCCCTGGGGGAGTCGTCAATGAGCAGTTCTTC; CDR3: CASSPPGGVVNEQFF
V: TRBV7-3; D: NA; size: NA; J: TRBJ2-2; DNA: TGTGCCAGCAGCTTAGCGACAAGGACGAACACCGGGGAGCTGTTTTTT; CDR3: CASSLATRTNTGELFF
V: TRBV5-6; D: TRBD2; size: few; J: TRBJ2-7; DNA: TGTGCCAGCAGCTTGCTCCCGGGAGGGATCTACGAGCAGTACTTC; CDR3: CASSLLPGGIYEQYF
V: TRBV24-1; D: NA; size: NA; J: TRBJ2-2; DNA: TGTGCCACCAGTAGGGGACCGGGGGACACCGGGGAGCTGTTTTTT; CDR3: CATSRGPGDTGELFF
V: TRBV14; D: NA; size: NA; J: TRBJ2-3; DNA: TGTGCCAGCAGCCAAGTTCTGACTACGCAGTATTTT; CDR3: CASSQVLTTQYF
V: TRBV14; D: NA; size: NA; J: TRBJ2-1; DNA: TGTGCCAGCAGCCAAGCTAGGGGACACTTAATCAATGAGCAGTTCTTC; CDR3: CASSQARGHLINEQFF
V: TRBV5-1; D: TRBD1; size: NA; J: TRBJ1-2; DNA: TGCGCCAGCAGCCCCGGGACAGGGGGCAACTATGGCTACACCTTC; CDR3: CASSPGTGGNYGYTF
V: TRBV6-5; D: NA; size: NA; J: TRBJ2-7; DNA: TGTGCCAGCAGTTACTCGAGGGGATCCTTTACCTACGAGCAGTACTTC; CDR3: CASSYSRGSFTYEQYF
V: TRBV4-3; D: NA; size: few; J: TRBJ2-7; DNA: TGCGCCAGCAGCCAGTCAACCCAGGGTGGAAAGCAGTACTTC; CDR3: CASSQSTQGGKQYF
V: TRBV5-1; D: TRBD2; size: few; J: TRBJ2-1; DNA: TGCGCCAGCAGCTTGGGTGCGGGAGCCGGGAATGAGCAGTTCTTC; CDR3: CASSLGAGAGNEQFF